Following are 14 T cell receptor beta chains from one sample sequenced in a study of technical replicates of blood from several donors. Clones were sequenced by immunoSEQ multiplex PCR, and TCRdb holds only the in-frame ones, with some missing. In the table there are 65,000 to 75,000 clones, more than 75% of which are singletons. Sequencing was done on a sample of PBMCs. The receptors derive from a human donor in good health. Some clones in this sample may be carry-over from other donors' samples.

The chain employs TRBV7-9 and TRBJ1-5; D perhaps matches TRBD1 (5 bases). Trimming removed 3 bases from V and 6 bases from J, with 9 bases in between. CDR1 is SEHNR and CDR2 is FQNEAQ in the germline V gene (reference sequence). The CDR3 is made up of 13 amino acids. This CDR3 is CASSFQGGQPQHF. The CDR3 nucleotides read TGTGCCAGCAGCTTCCAGGGAGGTCAGCCCCAGCATTTT.

The gene calls are TRBV14 and TRBJ2-7; the D gene is possibly TRBD2 (5 bases). This CDR3 is built from 15 residues. Germline assignment: CDR1 SGHDN and CDR2 FVKESK. The V and J ends lost 0 bases and 3 bases respectively, with 12 bases between them. Here the CDR3 DNA reads TGTGCCAGCAGCCAAGACCTGGGAGTGGTCTACGAGCAGTACTTC. Translation gives CASSQDLGVVYEQYF.

J is TRBJ1-4 and V is TRBV4-3; 9 nucleotides agree with TRBD1. This CDR3 is 15 amino acids long. The J segment lost 11 bases and the V segment lost 4 bases, leaving 11 bases of the junction unmatched. The germline V gene encodes CDR1 LGHNA and CDR2 YSLEER. The CDR3 coding sequence is TGCGCCAGCAGCCCGGGACAGGGTAACATAAGGAAACTGTTTTTT. Translated: CASSPGQGNIRKLFF.

The sample holds a few counts of this clone. The V and J genes are TRBV11-2 and TRBJ2-5; TRBD1 matches 8 bases. The V gene end was trimmed by 3 bases and the J gene end by 5 bases; junction bases not matched to a gene: 8. The CDR3 sequence is 15 residues long. CDR1 is SGHAT, CDR2 FQNNGV, per germline. CDR3 in DNA: TGTGCCAGCAGCTTTCAGGGGGCAGGAGTGGAGACCCAGTACTTC. Amino acids: CASSFQGAGVETQYF.

The chain uses TRBV5-1 and TRBJ2-1; 10 bases fit TRBD2. CDR3 length: 16 residues. CDR1 is SGHRS and CDR2 is YFSETQ in the germline V gene. With V trimmed by 3 bases and J by 9 bases, 12 bases remained unmatched. Written as DNA, the CDR3 is TGCGCCAGCAGCTCTGAGCGGGGGGGTGTCTTGGGTGAGCAGTTCTTC. Protein product: CASSSERGGVLGEQFF. The full variable domain, with the rest looked up from reference TRBV5-1 and TRBJ2-1, is KAGVTQTPRYLIKTRGQQVTLSCSPISGHRSVSWYQQTPGQGLQFLFEYFSETQRNKGNFPGRFSGRQFSNSRSEMNVSTLELGDSALYLCASSSERGGVLGEQFFGPGTRLTVL.

The V gene is TRBV29-1, the J gene TRBJ2-3; D remains unclear. Germline V gene lookup returns CDR1 SQVTM and CDR2 ANQGSEA. This CDR3 has 12 residues. The V end lost 4 bases, the J end lost 2 bases, and 7 bases lay between the germline ends. The CDR3 reads CSVVEHTDTQYF. CDR3 in DNA: TGCAGCGTTGTGGAGCACACAGATACGCAGTATTTT.

This chain's CDR3 is CASRTGVGANVLTF. CDR3 DNA: TGTGCCAGCAGAACAGGGGTAGGGGCCAACGTCCTGACTTTC. This sequence joins TRBV6-5 and TRBJ2-6, with 7 bases fitting TRBD1. The CDR3 length is 14 residues. The germline CDR1 and CDR2 sequences are MNHEY and SVGAGI. The junction had 3 bases not matched to a gene; V was cut back by 6 bases and J by 4 bases.

The CDR3 DNA reads as TGTGCCAGCTCACCACCGGGGACTGGGAGCAATCAGCCCCAGCATTTT. Residues: CASSPPGTGSNQPQHF. The chain combines TRBV18 with TRBJ1-5; weak D call: TRBD1 (5 bases). V lost 0 bases and J lost 1, with 10 bases in between. From germline, CDR1 is KGHSH and CDR2 LQKENI. The CDR3 spans 16 residues.

The table lists this clone with a count of one. The chain recombines TRBV7-3 with TRBJ2-7; D may be TRBD2 (6 bases). The CDR3 has 16 residues. The germline CDR1 and CDR2 sequences are SGHTA and FQGTGA. Trimming took 5 bases from V and 1 from J, leaving 18 bases between them. The CDR3: CASSPSFRGTSYEQYF. The CDR3, as DNA: TGTGCCAGCAGCCCTTCTTTCCGGGGGACTTCCTACGAGCAGTACTTC.

This chain connects TRBV30 to TRBJ1-1; 11 positions agree with TRBD1. The CDR3 length is 16 residues. Germline values: CDR1 GTSNPN, CDR2 SVGIG (reference sequence). V was pared by 2 bases and J by 3 bases, with 8 bases of the junction left unmatched. The CDR3, as DNA: TGTGCCTGGAGTTCTCTCAGGGGACAGGGGGACACTGAAGCTTTCTTT. Its protein is CAWSSLRGQGDTEAFF.

As concerns this clone: Its ends do not fully match the called genes, so a read error is possible. This rearrangement joins TRBV19 to TRBJ2-1; TRBD1 aligns across 10 bases. In germline, CDR1 is LNHDA, CDR2 SQIVND (reference sequence). The CDR3 covers 15 residues. CDR3 protein: CASSASGTGDNEQLF. The CDR3 DNA reads TGTGCCAGTAGTGCCTCCGGGACAGGGGATAATGAGCAGCTCTTC.

This chain connects TRBV19 to TRBJ1-2; possibly TRBD1 for D (6 bases). Per germline, CDR1 LNHDA and CDR2 SQIVND (reference sequence). This CDR3 spans 14 amino acids. V was cut by 4 bases and J by 3 bases, with 12 bases left in between. DNA for the CDR3: TGTGCCAGTAGTACAACAGGGTCGGACTATGGCTACACCTTC. Translating gives CASSTTGSDYGYTF.

This chain links TRBV4-1 with TRBJ1-6; TRBD1 is a possible D gene (5 bases). Looked up from germline, CDR1 is MGHRA and CDR2 is YSYEKL. V was pared by 0 bases and J by 7 bases, with 16 bases between. This CDR3 is 17 amino acids long. In nucleotides, the CDR3 is TGCGCCAGCAGCCAAGATTCCAGGGTTCAAAGAAATTCACCCCTCCACTTT. As protein: CASSQDSRVQRNSPLHF.

The V and J genes are TRBV29-1 and TRBJ2-1; TRBD2 aligns across 13 bases. The germline V gene has CDR1 SQVTM and CDR2 ANQGSEA. V trimming: 1 base; J trimming: 0 bases; junction bases outside the gene matches: 12. The CDR3 has 20 residues. CDR3: CSVEAIGLAGVLRSYNEQFF. The CDR3 coding sequence is TGCAGCGTTGAAGCTATCGGACTAGCGGGAGTCCTCCGCTCCTACAATGAGCAGTTCTTC.